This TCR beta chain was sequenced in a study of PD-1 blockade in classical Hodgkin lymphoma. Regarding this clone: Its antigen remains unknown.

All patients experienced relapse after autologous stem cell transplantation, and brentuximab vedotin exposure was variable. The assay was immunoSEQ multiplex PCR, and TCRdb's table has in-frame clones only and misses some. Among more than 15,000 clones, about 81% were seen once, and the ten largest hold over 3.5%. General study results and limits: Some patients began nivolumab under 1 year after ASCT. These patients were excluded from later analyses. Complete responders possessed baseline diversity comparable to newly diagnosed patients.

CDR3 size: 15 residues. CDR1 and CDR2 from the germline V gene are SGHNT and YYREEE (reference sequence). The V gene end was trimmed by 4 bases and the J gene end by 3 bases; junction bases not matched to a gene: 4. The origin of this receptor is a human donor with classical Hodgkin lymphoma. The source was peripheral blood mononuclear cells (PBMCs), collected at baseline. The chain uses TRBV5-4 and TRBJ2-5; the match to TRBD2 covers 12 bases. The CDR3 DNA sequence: TGTGCCAGCAGCGGATCTAGCGGGAGGGAAGAGACCCAGTACTTC. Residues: CASSGSSGREETQYF.